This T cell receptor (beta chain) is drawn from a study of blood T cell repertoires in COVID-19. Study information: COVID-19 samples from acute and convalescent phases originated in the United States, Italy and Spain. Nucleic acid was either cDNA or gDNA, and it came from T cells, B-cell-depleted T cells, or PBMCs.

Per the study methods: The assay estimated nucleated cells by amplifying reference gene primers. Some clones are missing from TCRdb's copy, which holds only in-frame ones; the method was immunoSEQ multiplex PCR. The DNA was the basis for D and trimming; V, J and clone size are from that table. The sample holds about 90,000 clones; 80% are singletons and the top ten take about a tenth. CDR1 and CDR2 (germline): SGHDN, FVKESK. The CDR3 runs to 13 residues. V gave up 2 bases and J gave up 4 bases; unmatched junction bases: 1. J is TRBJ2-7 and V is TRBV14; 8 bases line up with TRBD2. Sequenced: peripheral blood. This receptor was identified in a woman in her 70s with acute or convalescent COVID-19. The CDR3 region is CASSQLAGYEQYF. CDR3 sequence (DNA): TGTGCCAGCAGCCAACTAGCGGGTTACGAGCAGTACTTC.